This T cell receptor (beta chain) was captured in a study of shared clonotypes between healthy human individuals. Healthy HIV-negative adults with no recent acute infections or vaccinations were recruited as donors. Every contributor of samples was a Caucasian grown-up residing in Nashville, Tennessee. For this clone: The identical CDR3 is also encoded by other nucleotide sequences in the sample.

Looked up from germline, CDR1 is MDHEN and CDR2 is SYDVKM. V gave up 5 bases and J gave up 0 bases; unmatched junction bases: 5. The CDR3 is 16 residues long. Deep was the level used in running the assay. The protocol was immunoSEQ multiplex PCR, while the TCRdb copy is restricted to in-frame clones and leaves out a portion. The repertoire holds about half a million clones, with roughly 80% as singletons. V and J are TRBV28 and TRBJ2-5; TRBD2 agrees at 11 bases. The sample was PBMCs. The sequence was obtained from a woman aged 40 to 50 in good health. Some clones in this sample may be carry-over from other donors' samples. In DNA form, the CDR3 reads TGTGCCAGCAGTACCGGGACTAGCGGTTACCAAGAGACCCAGTACTTC. It specifies CASSTGTSGYQETQYF.